The sequence of this T cell receptor (beta chain) was determined in a study of T cell repertoires in cytomegalovirus infection. Study-level information: Shared public TCR beta signatures pointed to both CMV infection and a matching HLA type.

TCRdb re-analysed the reads in MiXCR, keeping a single row per CDR3 protein. This sample has approximately 170,000 distinct CDR3 sequences; roughly 17% occur once, and the top ten carry around 20%. Whole-study results and caveats: Individuals carrying CMV plus the relevant HLA were identified by cumulative frequency of public TCR beta families. HLA-C-restricted CMV clonotypes gave the most frequent clonotype in two of eight donors.

This clonotype was picked up a small number of times. Its matching antigen is unknown. With 1 base removed from V and 10 bases from J, the gap between germline ends came to 14 bases. The V gene's germline CDR1 is LNHDA and CDR2 SQIVND (reference sequence). The CDR3 is made up of 14 amino acids. J is TRBJ2-1 and V is TRBV19; possibly TRBD2 for D (6 bases). This clonotype was obtained from a human donor in good health (CMV status not recorded). Some clones in this sample may be carry-over from other donors' samples. Sequencing was done on a sample of CD8+ T cells from PBMCs. CDR3 residues: CASSIAFGGPEQFF. CDR3 coding DNA: TGTGCCAGTAGTATAGCCTTCGGGGGACCGGAGCAGTTCTTC.